This T cell receptor beta chain stems from a study of cytomegalovirus exposure and HLA in healthy donors. Study outcomes and limitations: Researchers reportedly found TCR beta sequences accurately predicted most subjects' HLA-A and HLA-B alleles.

Healthy bone marrow donors made up the donors. This clone has only a few counts. The target antigen is unknown. The CDR3 is made up of 12 amino acids. V was clipped by 4 bases and J by 5 bases, with 9 bases between them. CDR1 is MDHEN and CDR2 is SYDVKM in the germline V gene. Researchers ran the PCR with 60 Vbeta and 13 Jbeta primers. TCRdb's copy holds only in-frame clones and misses some; the assay was immunoSEQ multiplex PCR. The table records 85,000 to 110,000 clones, around 82% of them present only once. The sequenced sample consisted of PBMCs. The clonotype comes from a woman aged 18-29 years in good health and CMV-seropositive. The chain is built from TRBV28 and TRBJ2-7; TRBD1 might be the D (5 bases). This chain's CDR3 is CASSWGRNEQYF. In nucleotides, the CDR3 is TGTGCCAGCAGTTGGGGCCGGAACGAGCAGTACTTC. Full variable domain (rest looked up from reference TRBV28 and TRBJ2-7): DVKVTQSSRYLVKRTGEKVFLECVQDMDHENMFWYRQDPGLGLRLIYFSYDVKMKEKGDIPEGYSVSREKKERFSLILESASTNQTSMYLCASSWGRNEQYFGPGTRLTVT.